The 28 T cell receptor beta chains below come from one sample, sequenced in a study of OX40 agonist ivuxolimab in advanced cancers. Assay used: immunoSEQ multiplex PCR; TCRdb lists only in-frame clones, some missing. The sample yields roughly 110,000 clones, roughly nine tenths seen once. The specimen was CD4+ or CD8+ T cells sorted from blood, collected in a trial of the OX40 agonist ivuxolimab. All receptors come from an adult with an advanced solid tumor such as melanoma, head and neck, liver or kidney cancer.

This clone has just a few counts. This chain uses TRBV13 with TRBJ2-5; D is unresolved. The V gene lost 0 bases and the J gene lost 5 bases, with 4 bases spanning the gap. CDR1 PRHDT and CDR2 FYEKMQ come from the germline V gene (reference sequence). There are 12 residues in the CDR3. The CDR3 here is CASSLGRETQYF. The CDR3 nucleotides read TGTGCCAGCAGCTTAGGCCGGGAGACCCAGTACTTC.

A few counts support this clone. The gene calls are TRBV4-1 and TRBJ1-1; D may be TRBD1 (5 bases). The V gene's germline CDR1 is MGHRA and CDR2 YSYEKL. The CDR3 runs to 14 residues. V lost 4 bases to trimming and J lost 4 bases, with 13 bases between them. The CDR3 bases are TGCGCCAGCAGCCGGGAGGGGCGAGGCACTGAAGCTTTCTTT. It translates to CASSREGRGTEAFF.

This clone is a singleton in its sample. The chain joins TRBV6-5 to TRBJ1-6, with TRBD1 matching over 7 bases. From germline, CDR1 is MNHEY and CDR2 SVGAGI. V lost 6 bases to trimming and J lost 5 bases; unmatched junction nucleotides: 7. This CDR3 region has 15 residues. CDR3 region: CASSQVGQNNSPLHF. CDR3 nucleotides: TGTGCCAGCAGCCAGGTGGGACAGAATAATTCACCCCTCCACTTT.

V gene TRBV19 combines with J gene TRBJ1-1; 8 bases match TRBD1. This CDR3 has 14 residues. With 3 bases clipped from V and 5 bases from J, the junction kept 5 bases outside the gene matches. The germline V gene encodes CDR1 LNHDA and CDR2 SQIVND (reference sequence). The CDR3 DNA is TGTGCCAGTAGTATCCAGGGGGCGCAGACTGAAGCTTTCTTT. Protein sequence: CASSIQGAQTEAFF.

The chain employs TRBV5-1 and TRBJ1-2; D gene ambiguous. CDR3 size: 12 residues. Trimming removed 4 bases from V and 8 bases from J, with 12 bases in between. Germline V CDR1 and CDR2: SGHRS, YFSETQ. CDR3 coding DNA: TGCGCCAGCAGCCCCTCCGAAGGGGGCTACACCTTC. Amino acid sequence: CASSPSEGGYTF.

The CDR3 loop reads CASSLGLAGAIGRETQYF. CDR3 DNA: TGCGCCAGCAGCTTGGGCCTAGCGGGGGCCATCGGGAGAGAGACCCAGTACTTC. The gene calls are TRBV5-1 and TRBJ2-5, with 10 bases matching TRBD2. The germline V gene has CDR1 SGHRS and CDR2 YFSETQ. The CDR3 covers 18 residues. J was trimmed by 4 bases and V by 0 bases; bases with no gene match: 12.

DNA for the CDR3: TGTGCCAGCAGATCCCGCAGCTCTGGAAACACCATATATTTT. It translates to CASRSRSSGNTIYF. This chain links TRBV7-2 with TRBJ1-3; unclear D gene. CDR1 is SGHTA, CDR2 FQGNSA, per germline. The CDR3 covers 14 residues. V was trimmed by 6 bases and J by 0 bases, leaving 9 bases between them.

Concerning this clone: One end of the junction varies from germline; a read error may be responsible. DNA for the CDR3: TGTGCCTGGAGTGTACAGGGAAGCACCATATATTTT. It codes for CAWSVQGSTIYF. V usage is TRBV30 and J usage is TRBJ1-3, with a possible D match to TRBD1 (6 bases). CDR1 and CDR2 from the germline V gene are GTSNPN and SVGIG (reference sequence). The CDR3 loop spans 12 amino acids.

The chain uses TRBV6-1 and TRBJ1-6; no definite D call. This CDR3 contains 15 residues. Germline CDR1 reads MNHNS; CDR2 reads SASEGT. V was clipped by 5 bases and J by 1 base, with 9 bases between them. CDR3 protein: CASSLGRSYNSPLHF. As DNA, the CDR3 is TGTGCCAGCAGTTTAGGGAGGTCCTATAATTCACCCCTCCACTTT.

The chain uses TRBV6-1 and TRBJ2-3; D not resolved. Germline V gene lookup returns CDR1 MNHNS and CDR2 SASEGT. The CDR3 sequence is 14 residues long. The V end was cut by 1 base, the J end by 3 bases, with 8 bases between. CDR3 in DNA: TGTGCCAGCAGTGAAGGGGTCGCGACAGATACGCAGTATTTT. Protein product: CASSEGVATDTQYF.

CDR3 bases: TGCGCCAGCAGCTCGGGACTAGCGGGGCTGAACACCGGGGAGCTGTTTTTT. The encoded protein is CASSSGLAGLNTGELFF. The chain uses TRBV5-1 and TRBJ2-2; 13 nucleotides agree with TRBD2. Trimming took 3 bases from V and 1 from J; bases not matched to a gene: 3. Germline CDR1 and CDR2: SGHRS and YFSETQ. The CDR3 spans 17 residues.

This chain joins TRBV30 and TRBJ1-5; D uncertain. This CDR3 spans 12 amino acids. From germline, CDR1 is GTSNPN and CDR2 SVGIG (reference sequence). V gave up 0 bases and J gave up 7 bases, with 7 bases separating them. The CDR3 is CAWSVYWQPQHF. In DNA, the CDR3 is TGTGCCTGGAGTGTCTATTGGCAGCCCCAGCATTTT.

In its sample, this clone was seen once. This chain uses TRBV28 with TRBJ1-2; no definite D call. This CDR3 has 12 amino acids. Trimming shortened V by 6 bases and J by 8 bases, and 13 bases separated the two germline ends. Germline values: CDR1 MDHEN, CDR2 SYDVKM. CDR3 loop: CASSSGERGYTF. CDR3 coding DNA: TGTGCCAGCAGCAGCGGGGAGCGGGGCTACACCTTC.

Here the CDR3 reads CASSEAQGRGTEAFF. DNA for the CDR3: TGTGCCAGCAGTGAAGCGCAGGGAAGGGGCACTGAAGCTTTCTTT. This chain connects TRBV6-1 to TRBJ1-1; TRBD1 might be the D (5 bases). The germline gives CDR1 MNHNS, CDR2 SASEGT. The CDR3 sequence is 15 residues long. The V end was cut by 0 bases, the J end by 4 bases, with 12 bases between.

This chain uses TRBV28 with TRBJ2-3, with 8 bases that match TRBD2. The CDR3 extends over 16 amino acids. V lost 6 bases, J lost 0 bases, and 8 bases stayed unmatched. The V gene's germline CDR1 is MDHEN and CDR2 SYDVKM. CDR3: CASRASGQTSTDTQYF. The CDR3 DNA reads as TGTGCCAGCAGGGCTAGCGGGCAAACTAGCACAGATACGCAGTATTTT.

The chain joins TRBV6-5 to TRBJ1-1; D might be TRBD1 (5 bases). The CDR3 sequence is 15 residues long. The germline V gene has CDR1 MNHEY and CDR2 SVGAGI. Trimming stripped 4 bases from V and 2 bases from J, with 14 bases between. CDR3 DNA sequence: TGTGCCAGCAGTTCCCGGGACGTCGCAAACACTGAAGCTTTCTTT. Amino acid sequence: CASSSRDVANTEAFF.

The CDR3, as DNA: TGTGCCTGGAGTGCTATTGAGACCCAGTACTTC. Translation: CAWSAIETQYF. The chain recombines TRBV30 with TRBJ2-5; D ambiguous. Per the germline V gene, CDR1 is GTSNPN and CDR2 is SVGIG (reference sequence). There are 11 residues in the CDR3. V was pared by 1 base and J by 5 bases, with 5 bases between.

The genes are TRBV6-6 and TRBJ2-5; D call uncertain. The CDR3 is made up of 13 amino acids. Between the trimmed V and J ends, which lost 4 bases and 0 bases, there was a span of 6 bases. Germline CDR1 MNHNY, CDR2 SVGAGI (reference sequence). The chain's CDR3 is CASSSPNQETQYF. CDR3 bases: TGTGCCAGCAGTTCCCCGAACCAAGAGACCCAGTACTTC.

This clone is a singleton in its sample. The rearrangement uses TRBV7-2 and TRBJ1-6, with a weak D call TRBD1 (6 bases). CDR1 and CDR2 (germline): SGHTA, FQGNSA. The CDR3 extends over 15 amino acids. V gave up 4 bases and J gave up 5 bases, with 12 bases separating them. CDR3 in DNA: TGTGCCAGCAGCTCCAGAGGGGGAAATAATTCACCCCTCCACTTT. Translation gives CASSSRGGNNSPLHF.

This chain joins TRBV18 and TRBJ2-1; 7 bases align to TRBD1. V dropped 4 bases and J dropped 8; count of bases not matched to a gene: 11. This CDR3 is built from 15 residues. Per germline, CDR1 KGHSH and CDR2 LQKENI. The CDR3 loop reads CASSQGAIINYEQFF. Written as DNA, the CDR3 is TGTGCCAGCTCACAGGGGGCGATTATTAACTATGAGCAGTTCTTC.

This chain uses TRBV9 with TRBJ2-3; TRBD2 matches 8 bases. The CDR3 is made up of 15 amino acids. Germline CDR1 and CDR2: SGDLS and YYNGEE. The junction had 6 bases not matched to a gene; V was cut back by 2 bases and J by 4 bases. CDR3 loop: CASSVAGGLSDTQYF. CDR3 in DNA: TGTGCCAGCAGCGTGGCGGGGGGCCTTTCAGATACGCAGTATTTT.

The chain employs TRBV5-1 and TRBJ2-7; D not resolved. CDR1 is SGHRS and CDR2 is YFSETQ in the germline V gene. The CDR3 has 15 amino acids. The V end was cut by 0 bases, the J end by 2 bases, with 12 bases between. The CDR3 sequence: CASSLARRKTYEQYF. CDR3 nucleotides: TGCGCCAGCAGCTTGGCCAGGCGTAAAACCTACGAGCAGTACTTC.

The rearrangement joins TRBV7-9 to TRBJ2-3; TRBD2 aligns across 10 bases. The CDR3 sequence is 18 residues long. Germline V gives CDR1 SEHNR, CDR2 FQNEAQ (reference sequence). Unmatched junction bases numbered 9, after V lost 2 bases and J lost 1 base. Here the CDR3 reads CASSLLAGARTGTDTQYF. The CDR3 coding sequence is TGTGCCAGCAGCTTACTAGCGGGGGCTAGAACGGGCACAGATACGCAGTATTTT.

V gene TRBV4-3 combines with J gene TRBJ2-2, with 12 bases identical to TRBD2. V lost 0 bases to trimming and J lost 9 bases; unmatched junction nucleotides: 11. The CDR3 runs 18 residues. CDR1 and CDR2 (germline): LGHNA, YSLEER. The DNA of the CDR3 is TGCGCCAGCAGCCAAGATAATCCCCCTAGCGGGGGGGAAAGGGAGCTGTTTTTT. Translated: CASSQDNPPSGGERELFF.

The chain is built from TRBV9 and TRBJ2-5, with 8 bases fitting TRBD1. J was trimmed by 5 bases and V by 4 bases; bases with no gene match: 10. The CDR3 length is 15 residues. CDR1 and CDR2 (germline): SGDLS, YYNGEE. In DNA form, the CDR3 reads TGTGCCAGCAGCCCCGCAGGGGGCGCTTTGGAGACCCAGTACTTC. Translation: CASSPAGGALETQYF.

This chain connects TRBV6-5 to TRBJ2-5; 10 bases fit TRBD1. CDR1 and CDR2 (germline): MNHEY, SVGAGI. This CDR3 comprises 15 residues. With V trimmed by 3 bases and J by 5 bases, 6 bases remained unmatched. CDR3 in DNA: TGTGCCAGCAGTTATGGGGACAGGGGCTTGGAGACCCAGTACTTC. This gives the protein CASSYGDRGLETQYF.

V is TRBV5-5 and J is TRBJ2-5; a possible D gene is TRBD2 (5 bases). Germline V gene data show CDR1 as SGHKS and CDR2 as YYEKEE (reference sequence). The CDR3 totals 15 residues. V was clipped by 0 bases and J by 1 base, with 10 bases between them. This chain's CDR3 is CASSLVPTTQETQYF. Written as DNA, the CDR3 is TGTGCCAGCAGCTTGGTCCCGACTACCCAAGAGACCCAGTACTTC. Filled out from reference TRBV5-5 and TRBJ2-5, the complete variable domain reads DAGVTQSPTHLIKTRGQQVTLRCSPISGHKSVSWYQQVLGQGPQFIFQYYEKEERGRGNFPDRFSARQFPNYSSELNVNALLLGDSALYLCASSLVPTTQETQYFGPGTRLLVL.

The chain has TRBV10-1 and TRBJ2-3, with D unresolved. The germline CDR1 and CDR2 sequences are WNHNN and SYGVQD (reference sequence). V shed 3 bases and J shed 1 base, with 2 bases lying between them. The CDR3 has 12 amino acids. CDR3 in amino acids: CASSEGTDTQYF. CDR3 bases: TGCGCCAGCAGTGAAGGCACAGATACGCAGTATTTT.